Presented here are 11 T cell receptor beta chains from one specimen sequenced in a study of blood T cell repertoires in COVID-19. The table came from immunoSEQ multiplex PCR; TCRdb's copy has only in-frame clones and leaves some out. This table has 150,000 to 200,000 clones, approximately 90% appearing once. Sequenced input: peripheral blood. These receptors were collected from a man aged 55 to 70 with active or convalescent COVID-19.

The V gene is TRBV6-5, the J gene TRBJ2-7; D might be TRBD2 (5 bases). This CDR3 has 14 residues. Germline CDR1 is MNHEY and CDR2 is SVGAGI. V lost 7 bases and J lost 0, with 13 bases in between. DNA for the CDR3: TGTGCCAGCACTACGGACTGGAGCTCCTACGAGCAGTACTTC. This codes for CASTTDWSSYEQYF.

J is TRBJ2-3 and V is TRBV21-1; no check of the table's D call, TRBD2, against the DNA was made. TRBV21-1 is flagged as a pseudogene. CDR3 size: 19 residues. CDR3 in amino acids: CASSKAGGPKPDSTDTQYF. The CDR3 DNA reads TGTGCCAGCAGCAAAGCGGGGGGACCAAAACCCGATAGCACAGATACGCAGTATTTT.

This chain connects TRBV21-1 to TRBJ1-2; the table calls TRBD1, which could not be checked here. TRBV21-1 is a pseudogene. CDR3 length equals 18 residues. The CDR3 bases are TGTGCCAGCAGCAAAGTGCTCTTTTGTGGGGCTAGGAACTATGGCTACACCTTC. Residues: CASSKVLFCGARNYGYTF.

V gene TRBV19 combines with J gene TRBJ1-5; TRBD1 aligns across 7 bases. Germline V gene lookup returns CDR1 LNHDA and CDR2 SQIVND (reference sequence). The CDR3 contains 15 residues. Unmatched junction bases numbered 4, after V lost 4 bases and J lost 1 base. Here the CDR3 reads CASSTLQGSNQPQHF. The CDR3 bases are TGTGCCAGTAGTACCTTACAGGGGAGCAATCAGCCCCAGCATTTT.

The chain combines TRBV29-1 with TRBJ2-1; possibly TRBD2 for D (5 bases). The CDR3 runs 11 residues. The V and J ends lost 1 base and 15 bases respectively, with 13 bases between them. The germline V gene encodes CDR1 SQVTM and CDR2 ANQGSEA. CDR3 sequence reads: CSVEASRDTFF. CDR3 nucleotides: TGCAGCGTTGAAGCTAGCCGGGATACGTTCTTC.

The chain uses TRBV15 and TRBJ1-4, with 8 bases identical to TRBD1. Germline trimming cut 1 base from V and 11 bases from J; bases unmatched to any gene: 3. The CDR3 loop spans 13 amino acids. Germline loops: CDR1 LNHNV, CDR2 YYDKDF (reference sequence). The CDR3 DNA reads as TGTGCCACCAGCAGAGTCGGACAGGGTAAACTGTTTTTT. Encoded protein: CATSRVGQGKLFF.

The chain recombines TRBV9 with TRBJ2-3; 8 nucleotides align to TRBD2. With 3 bases clipped from V and 4 bases from J, the junction kept 10 bases outside the gene matches. The germline V gene encodes CDR1 SGDLS and CDR2 YYNGEE. The CDR3 extends over 16 amino acids. The CDR3 sequence is CASSGGGSGTADTQYF. DNA of the CDR3: TGTGCCAGCAGCGGGGGGGGTAGCGGGACCGCAGATACGCAGTATTTT.

CDR3 sequence: CASSRHPVGFF. CDR3 nucleotides: TGTGCCAGCAGCAGACATCCGGTGGGGTTCTTC. This chain uses TRBV21-1 with TRBJ2-1; no DNA check was done on the table's D call, TRBD1. TRBV21-1 is marked as a pseudogene. The CDR3 loop spans 11 amino acids.

This clone was counted between two and nine times. V usage is TRBV27 and J usage is TRBJ2-1; weak D call: TRBD1 (6 bases). Trimming removed 6 bases at V and 0 bases at J, with 12 bases between. Germline-derived CDR1 and CDR2 are MNHEY and SMNVEV (reference sequence). The CDR3 loop spans 15 amino acids. DNA of the CDR3: TGTGCCAGCAGGCTAGGACAGAGCTCCTACAATGAGCAGTTCTTC. Translation gives CASRLGQSSYNEQFF.

The chain employs TRBV4-1 and TRBJ1-1; 8 bases match TRBD1. Losses at the gene ends were 0 bases for V and 11 bases for J; bases not matched to a gene: 5. Germline values: CDR1 MGHRA, CDR2 YSYEKL. The CDR3 runs 13 residues. CDR3 sequence reads: CASSQETGAGAFF. CDR3 DNA: TGCGCCAGCAGCCAAGAGACAGGGGCGGGGGCTTTCTTT.

This clone was recorded once. CDR3 DNA sequence: TGTGCCAGCAGCCCCGGACTAGCGGCCCCCCGGGAAAATGAGCAGTTCTTC. Protein product: CASSPGLAAPRENEQFF. This sequence joins TRBV7-3 and TRBJ2-1; the match to TRBD2 covers 10 bases. CDR3 length: 17 residues. Germline V gene sequence: CDR1 SGHTA, CDR2 FQGTGA. Losses at the gene ends were 5 bases for V and 7 bases for J; bases not matched to a gene: 14. Full variable domain (missing parts from reference TRBV7-3 and TRBJ2-1): GAGVSQTPSNKVTEKGKYVELRCDPISGHTALYWYRQSLGQGPEFLIYFQGTGAADDSGLPNDRFFAVRPEGSVSTLKIQRTERGDSAVYLCASSPGLAAPRENEQFFGPGTRLTVL.